This TCR beta chain comes out of a study of blood T cell repertoires in COVID-19. Sequencing used immunoSEQ multiplex PCR; TCRdb keeps in-frame clones, though not all of them. The sample has 350,000 or so clones; 80% to 95% are singletons. V shed 0 bases and J shed 5 bases, with 10 bases lying between them. CDR1 is PRHDT, CDR2 FYEKMQ, per germline (reference sequence). The CDR3 loop spans 14 amino acids. The count of this clone is one. This sequence joins TRBV13 and TRBJ1-2, with D perhaps TRBD1 (5 bases). This sequence originates from a woman aged 30 to 39 who had recovered from COVID-19. The sample taken for sequencing was PBMCs or T cells enriched from blood (not recorded which). This CDR3 is CASSLGGGSYGYTF. CDR3 DNA sequence: TGTGCCAGCAGCTTAGGCGGGGGATCTTATGGCTACACCTTC.